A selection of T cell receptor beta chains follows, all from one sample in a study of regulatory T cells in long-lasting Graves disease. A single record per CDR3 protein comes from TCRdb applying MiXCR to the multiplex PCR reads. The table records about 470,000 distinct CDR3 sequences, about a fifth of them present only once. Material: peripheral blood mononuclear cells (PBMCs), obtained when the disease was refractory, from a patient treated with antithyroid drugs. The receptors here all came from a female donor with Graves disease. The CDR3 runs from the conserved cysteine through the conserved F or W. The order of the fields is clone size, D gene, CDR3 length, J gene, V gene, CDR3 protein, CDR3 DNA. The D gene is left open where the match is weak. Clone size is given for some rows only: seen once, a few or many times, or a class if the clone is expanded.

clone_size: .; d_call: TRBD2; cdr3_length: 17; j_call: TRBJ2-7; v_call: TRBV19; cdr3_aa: CASSIGTSGIEAYEQYF; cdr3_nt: TGTGCCAGTAGTATAGGGACTAGCGGGATAGAGGCCTACGAGCAGTACTTC
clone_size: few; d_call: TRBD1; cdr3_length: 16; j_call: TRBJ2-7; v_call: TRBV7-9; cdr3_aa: CASSLASGQGKYEQYF; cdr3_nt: TGTGCCAGCAGCTTAGCTTCGGGACAGGGAAAATACGAGCAGTACTTC
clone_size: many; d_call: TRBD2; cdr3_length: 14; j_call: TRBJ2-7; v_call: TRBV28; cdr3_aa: CASSSPGLAGEQYF; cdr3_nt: TGTGCCAGCAGTTCACCGGGACTAGCGGGTGAGCAGTACTTC
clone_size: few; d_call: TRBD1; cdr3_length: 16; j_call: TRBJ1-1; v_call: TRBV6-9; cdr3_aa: CASSYRRGLMNTEAFF; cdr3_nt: TGTGCCAGCAGTTACAGGAGGGGGCTCATGAACACTGAAGCTTTCTTT
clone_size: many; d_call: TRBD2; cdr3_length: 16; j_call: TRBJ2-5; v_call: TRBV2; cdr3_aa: CASSEGWGGGQETQYF; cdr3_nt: TGTGCCAGCAGTGAAGGATGGGGCGGGGGCCAAGAGACCCAGTACTTC
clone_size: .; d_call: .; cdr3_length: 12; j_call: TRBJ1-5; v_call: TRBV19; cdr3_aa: CASRRVGQPQHF; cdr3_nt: TGTGCCAGCAGACGGGTTGGTCAGCCCCAGCATTTT
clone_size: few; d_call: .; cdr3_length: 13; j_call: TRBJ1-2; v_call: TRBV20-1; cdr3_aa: CSVTTGINYGYTF; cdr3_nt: TGCAGTGTTACTACAGGGATAAACTATGGCTACACCTTC
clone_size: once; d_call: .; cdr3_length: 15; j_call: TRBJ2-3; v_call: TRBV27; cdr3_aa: CASSLSWPYEGTQYF; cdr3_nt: TGTGCCAGCAGTTTATCGTGGCCATATGAGGGTACGCAGTATTTT
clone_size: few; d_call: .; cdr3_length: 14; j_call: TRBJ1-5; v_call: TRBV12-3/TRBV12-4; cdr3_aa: CASSLGLGNQPQHF; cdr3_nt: TGTGCCAGCAGTTTAGGTCTAGGTAATCAGCCCCAGCATTTT
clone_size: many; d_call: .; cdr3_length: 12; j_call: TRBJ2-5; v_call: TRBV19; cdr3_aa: CASSQGSETQYF; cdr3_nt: TGTGCCAGCAGCCAGGGTTCAGAGACCCAGTACTTC
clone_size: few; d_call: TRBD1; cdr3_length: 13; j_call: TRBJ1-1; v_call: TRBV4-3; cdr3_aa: CASSQARTGHPFF; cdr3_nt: TGCGCCAGCAGCCAAGCGAGGACAGGGCATCCTTTCTTT
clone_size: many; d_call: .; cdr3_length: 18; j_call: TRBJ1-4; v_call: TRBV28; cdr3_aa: CASSPLYSHVATNEKLFF; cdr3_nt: TGTGCCAGCAGTCCACTGTACTCTCACGTAGCAACTAATGAAAAACTGTTTTTT
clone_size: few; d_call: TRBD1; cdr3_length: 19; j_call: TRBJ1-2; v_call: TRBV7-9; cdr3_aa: CASSSIGRDSFLLNYGYTF; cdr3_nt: TGTGCCAGCAGCTCCATAGGCCGGGACAGCTTTCTCCTTAACTATGGCTACACCTTC
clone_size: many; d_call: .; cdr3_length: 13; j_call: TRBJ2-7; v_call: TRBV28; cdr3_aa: CASSPTPAYEQYF; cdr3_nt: TGTGCCAGCAGTCCTACCCCGGCCTACGAGCAGTACTTC
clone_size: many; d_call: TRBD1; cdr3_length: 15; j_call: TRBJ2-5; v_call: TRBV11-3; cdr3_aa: CASSMLTGNQETQYF; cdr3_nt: TGTGCCAGCAGCATGCTGACAGGGAACCAAGAGACCCAGTACTTC
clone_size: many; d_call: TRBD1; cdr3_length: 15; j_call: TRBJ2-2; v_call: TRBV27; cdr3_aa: CASRLETGETGELFF; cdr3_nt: TGTGCCAGCAGACTTGAGACAGGGGAGACCGGGGAGCTGTTTTTT
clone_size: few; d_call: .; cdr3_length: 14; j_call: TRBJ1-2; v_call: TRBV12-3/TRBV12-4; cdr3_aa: CASSFGSLGGGYTF; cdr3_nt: TGTGCCAGCAGTTTCGGGTCCTTGGGTGGTGGCTACACCTTC
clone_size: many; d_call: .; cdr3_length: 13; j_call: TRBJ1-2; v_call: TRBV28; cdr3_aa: CASGGVPNYGYTF; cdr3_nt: TGTGCCAGCGGAGGGGTTCCAAACTATGGCTACACCTTC
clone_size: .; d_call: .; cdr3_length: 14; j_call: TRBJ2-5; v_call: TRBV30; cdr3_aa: CAWSPTGDWETQYF; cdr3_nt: TGTGCCTGGAGTCCCACAGGGGACTGGGAGACCCAGTACTTC
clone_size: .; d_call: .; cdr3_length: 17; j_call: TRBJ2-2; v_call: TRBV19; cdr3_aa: CASSIGSGWGNTGELFF; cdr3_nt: TGTGCCAGTAGTATAGGTTCAGGCTGGGGGAACACCGGGGAGCTGTTTTTT
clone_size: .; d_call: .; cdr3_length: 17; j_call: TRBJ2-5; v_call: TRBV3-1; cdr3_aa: CAGSQEIDRVEKEAQYF; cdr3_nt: TGTGCCGGCAGCCAGGAGATCGACCGGGTGGAAAAAGAGGCCCAGTACTTC
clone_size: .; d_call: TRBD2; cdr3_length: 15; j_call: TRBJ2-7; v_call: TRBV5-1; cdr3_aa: CASSLGTSATYEQYF; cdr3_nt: TGCGCCAGCAGCTTGGGGACTAGCGCGACCTACGAGCAGTACTTC
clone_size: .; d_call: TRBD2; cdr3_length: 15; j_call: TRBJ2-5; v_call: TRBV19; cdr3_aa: CASTRTSGREETQYF; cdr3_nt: TGTGCCAGTACAAGGACTAGCGGGAGGGAAGAGACCCAGTACTTC
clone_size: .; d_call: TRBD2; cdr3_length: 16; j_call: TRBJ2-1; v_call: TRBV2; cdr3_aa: CASSDPGGAGDNEQFF; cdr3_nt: TGTGCCAGCAGTGACCCCGGGGGGGCGGGTGACAATGAGCAGTTCTTC
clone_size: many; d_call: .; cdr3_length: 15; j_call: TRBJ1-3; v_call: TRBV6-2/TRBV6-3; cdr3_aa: CASSVQHISGNTIYF; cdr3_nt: TGTGCCAGCAGTGTCCAGCACATCTCTGGAAACACCATATATTTT
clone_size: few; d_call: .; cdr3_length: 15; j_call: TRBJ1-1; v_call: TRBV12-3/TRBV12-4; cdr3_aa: CASSFDLDSGTEAFF; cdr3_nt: TGTGCCAGCAGTTTCGACTTGGACAGTGGCACTGAAGCTTTCTTT
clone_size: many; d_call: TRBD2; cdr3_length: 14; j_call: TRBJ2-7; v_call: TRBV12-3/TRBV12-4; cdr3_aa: CASSFGLESFEQYF; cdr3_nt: TGTGCCAGCAGTTTCGGACTAGAGTCTTTCGAGCAGTACTTC
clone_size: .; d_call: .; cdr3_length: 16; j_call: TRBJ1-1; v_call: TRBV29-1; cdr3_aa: CSVGLYPGGGNTEAFF; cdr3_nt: TGCAGCGTTGGGTTATATCCGGGTGGGGGTAACACTGAAGCTTTCTTT
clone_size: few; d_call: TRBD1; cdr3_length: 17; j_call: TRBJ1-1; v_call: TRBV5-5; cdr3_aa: CASSPPPGRTGDLEAFF; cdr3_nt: TGTGCCAGCAGCCCGCCTCCGGGCAGAACAGGGGATCTGGAAGCTTTCTTT
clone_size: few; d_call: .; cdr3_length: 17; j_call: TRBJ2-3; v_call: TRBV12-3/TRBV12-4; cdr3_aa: CASSSPSSDREVVTQYF; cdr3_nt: TGTGCCAGCAGTTCCCCCTCCTCTGACAGGGAGGTGGTCACGCAGTATTTT
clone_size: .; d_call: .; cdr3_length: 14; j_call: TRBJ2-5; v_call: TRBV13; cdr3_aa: CASSLSDTQETQYF; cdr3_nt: TGTGCCAGCAGCTTATCGGACACCCAGGAGACCCAGTACTTC
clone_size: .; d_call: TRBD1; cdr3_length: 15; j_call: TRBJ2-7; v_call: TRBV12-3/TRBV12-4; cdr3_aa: CASSLFTGTGDEQYF; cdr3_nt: TGTGCCAGCAGCTTGTTTACCGGGACAGGGGACGAGCAGTACTTC
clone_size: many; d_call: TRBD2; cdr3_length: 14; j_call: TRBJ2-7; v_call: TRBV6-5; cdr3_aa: CASSYPGGLYEQYF; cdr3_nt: TGTGCCAGCAGTTACCCTGGGGGACTATACGAGCAGTACTTC
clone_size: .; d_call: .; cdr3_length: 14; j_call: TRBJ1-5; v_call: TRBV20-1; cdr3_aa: CSASSGPIGQPQHF; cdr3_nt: TGCAGTGCTTCCTCAGGACCGATCGGGCAGCCCCAGCATTTT
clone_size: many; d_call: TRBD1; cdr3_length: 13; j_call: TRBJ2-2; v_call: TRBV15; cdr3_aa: CATRDSTTGELFF; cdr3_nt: TGTGCCACCCGGGACAGCACCACCGGGGAGCTGTTTTTT
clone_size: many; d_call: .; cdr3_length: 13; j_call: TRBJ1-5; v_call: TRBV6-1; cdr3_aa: CAVSLTGDQPQHF; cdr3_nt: TGTGCCGTCTCTTTAACAGGCGATCAGCCCCAGCATTTT
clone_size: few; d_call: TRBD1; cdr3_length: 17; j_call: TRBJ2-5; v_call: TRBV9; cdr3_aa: CASSVEEGGQGLETQYF; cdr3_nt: TGTGCCAGCAGCGTAGAGGAGGGGGGACAGGGTCTTGAGACCCAGTACTTC
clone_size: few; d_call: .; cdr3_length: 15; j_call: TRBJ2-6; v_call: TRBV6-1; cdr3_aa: CASRPDSSGANVLTF; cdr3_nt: TGTGCCAGCAGGCCGGACAGCTCTGGGGCCAACGTCCTGACTTTC
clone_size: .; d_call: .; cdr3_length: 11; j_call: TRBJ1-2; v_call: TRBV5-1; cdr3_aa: CASSQGIGYTF; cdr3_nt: TGCGCCAGCTCGCAGGGGATAGGCTACACCTTC
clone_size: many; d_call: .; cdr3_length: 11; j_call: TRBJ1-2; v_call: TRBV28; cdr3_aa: CASSLTEGYTF; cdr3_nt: TGTGCCAGCAGTCTGACAGAAGGCTACACCTTC